The sequence of this T cell receptor (beta chain) was determined in a study of cytotoxic CD8 clonotypes in ibrutinib-treated CLL. Study background: The study included eleven to twelve relapsed/refractory and 15 treatment-naive patients; 17 to 18 had IGHV unmutated disease. Whole-study findings and limits: Clonality went up at the time of ibrutinib response, stayed stable in sustained remission, and later dropped back toward its baseline level at progression.

The planned depth of sequencing spanned 1 in 200,000 to 1 in 1 million T cells. Profiling relied on immunoSEQ multiplex PCR, and the TCRdb table lists in-frame clones only, not all of them. The table lists approximately 130,000 clones, about 85% of them singletons. Per germline, CDR1 SGHVS and CDR2 FNYEAQ. The CDR3 is 15 residues long. V lost 0 bases to trimming and J lost 6 bases, with 12 bases between them. This clone was observed a few times. Antigen unknown. From cryopreserved PBMCs came roughly 2 micrograms of genomic DNA used for TCR beta libraries. The receptor was isolated from a human donor with chronic lymphocytic leukemia. The V call is TRBV7-6, the J call TRBJ2-1, with a possible D match to TRBD1 (5 bases). This sample comprised PBMCs, obtained after 24 months of ibrutinib treatment. CDR3 residues: CASSLAPDSGNEQFF. CDR3 nucleotides: TGTGCCAGCAGCTTAGCCCCTGACAGTGGCAATGAGCAGTTCTTC.